This T cell receptor (beta chain) was recorded in a study of T cells after yellow fever vaccination. This clonotype was seen ten or more times. Its target is unknown. Study outcomes and limitations: Weaker, the secondary response had a peak occurring faster, on day 5 versus 15. The study re-detected most primary-vaccination clones after the booster (96% CD4, just over 85% CD8).

Germline-derived CDR1 and CDR2 are SGHRS and YFSETQ. This CDR3 contains 13 residues. The junction had 4 bases not matched to a gene; V was cut back by 3 bases and J by 5 bases. TCRdb reprocessed the 5' RACE reads with MiXCR, giving one entry per CDR3 protein. The table records around 140,000 distinct CDR3 sequences, approximately 7.7% of them present only once. The J gene is TRBJ2-5, the V gene TRBV5-1, with 7 bases fitting TRBD1. Sequences were derived from CD4+ T cells sorted from PBMCs, sampled 5 days after the yellow fever booster vaccination. This clonotype was sampled from a young man who received the YFV17D yellow fever vaccine. The CDR3 DNA reads TGCGCCAGCAGCTCGACAGGGTCGGAGACCCAGTACTTC. Amino acids: CASSSTGSETQYF.